The text below deals with one T cell receptor (beta chain). Its antigen is as yet unknown. This sample is part of a study of cytomegalovirus exposure and HLA in healthy donors. Whole-study findings and limits: There were some 150 TCR beta chains listed as cytomegalovirus-associated.

CDR3 length: 16 residues. The junction had 9 bases not matched to a gene; V was cut back by 1 base and J by 7 bases. Germline V CDR1 and CDR2: KGHSH, LQKENI. The table came from immunoSEQ multiplex PCR; TCRdb's copy has only in-frame clones and leaves some out. The table includes about 68,000 clones, 91% detected once. The chain uses TRBV18 and TRBJ2-1; TRBD2 aligns across 8 bases. The clonotype originates from a young man in good health and CMV-seronegative. Sequences were obtained from PBMCs. The chain's CDR3 is CASSPLAGLASNEQFF. In nucleotides, the CDR3 is TGTGCCAGCTCACCACTAGCAGGACTAGCTTCGAATGAGCAGTTCTTC. The full variable domain, with the rest looked up from reference TRBV18 and TRBJ2-1, is NAGVMQNPRHLVRRRGQEARLRCSPMKGHSHVYWYRQLPEEGLKFMVYLQKENIIDESGMPKERFSAEFPKEGPSILRIQQVVRGDSAAYFCASSPLAGLASNEQFFGPGTRLTVL.